Following are 21 T cell receptor beta chains from one sample sequenced in a study of beta chain features in type 1 diabetes. TCRB transcripts that were expressed got sequenced, as all of the isolated RNA had been reverse transcribed. Sequencing was performed with immunoSEQ multiplex PCR; in TCRdb, only in-frame clones are kept and a portion is missing. The sample carries hundreds of thousands of clones, roughly 12% recorded once. The sequenced material came from naive CD4+ T cells from blood. Receptors originate from a young man in good health.

A few counts support this clone. The chain employs TRBV30 and TRBJ1-1; a possible D gene is TRBD1 (5 bases). Germline CDR1 reads GTSNPN; CDR2 reads SVGIG (reference sequence). The CDR3 is 14 residues long. Trimming left V 3 bases short and J 0 bases short, with 11 bases between. The CDR3 region has the DNA TGTGCCTGGAGCGGCGACAGCCTGAACACTGAAGCTTTCTTT. This codes for CAWSGDSLNTEAFF. The full variable domain, with the rest looked up from reference TRBV30 and TRBJ1-1, is SQTIHQWPATLVQPVGSPLSLECTVEGTSNPNLYWYRQAAGRGLQLLFYSVGIGQISSEVPQNLSASRPQDRQFILSSKKLLLSDSGFYLCAWSGDSLNTEAFFGQGTRLTVV.

This clone was detected a few times. This chain uses TRBV5-1 with TRBJ1-2; D is unresolved. Trimming removed 0 bases at V and 4 bases at J, with 13 bases between. Germline assignment: CDR1 SGHRS and CDR2 YFSETQ. The CDR3 runs to 15 residues. CDR3: CASSLDAGGSYGYTF. CDR3 coding DNA: TGCGCCAGCAGCTTGGATGCGGGTGGAAGCTATGGCTACACCTTC.

This clone was observed once. The V and J genes are TRBV10-3 and TRBJ2-1; TRBD2 matches at 12 bases. CDR1 and CDR2 from the germline V gene are ENHRY and SYGVKD. This CDR3 is built from 15 residues. V shed 6 bases and J 4 bases; nucleotides not matched to a gene: 4. The CDR3: CAIRATSGGYNEQFF. As DNA, the CDR3 is TGTGCCATCAGGGCGACTAGCGGGGGTTACAATGAGCAGTTCTTC.

The chain combines TRBV19 with TRBJ2-1; the D gene is possibly TRBD2 (7 bases). The CDR3 runs 13 residues. V lost 1 base to trimming and J lost 8 bases, with 9 bases between them. CDR1 LNHDA and CDR2 SQIVND come from the germline V gene (reference sequence). CDR3 DNA: TGTGCCAGTAGTATAGGCGGGGGCCATGAGCAGTTCTTC. It specifies CASSIGGGHEQFF.

V gene TRBV28 combines with J gene TRBJ1-2; D is unresolved. Germline V gene sequence: CDR1 MDHEN, CDR2 SYDVKM. This CDR3 comprises 11 residues. V lost 6 bases and J lost 4, with 6 bases in between. CDR3 amino acids: CASRTSYGYTF. For the CDR3, the DNA is TGTGCCAGCAGAACTTCCTATGGCTACACCTTC.

The chain is built from TRBV19 and TRBJ2-5; D is perhaps TRBD2 (5 bases). V was trimmed by 5 bases and J by 1 base, leaving 8 bases between them. Looked up from germline, CDR1 is LNHDA and CDR2 is SQIVND (reference sequence). CDR3 length equals 13 residues. The CDR3 spells CASSDYSQETQYF. The CDR3 DNA is TGTGCCAGTAGTGACTATTCCCAAGAGACCCAGTACTTC.

Notes on this clone: Other DNA sequences from this sample encode an identical CDR3 as well. The V and J genes are TRBV28 and TRBJ1-4; D is ambiguous. The V gene lost 6 bases and the J gene lost 0 bases, with 8 bases spanning the gap. CDR1 and CDR2 (germline): MDHEN, SYDVKM. The CDR3 totals 14 residues. CDR3 residues: CASREGATNEKLFF. The CDR3 DNA is TGTGCCAGCAGGGAGGGAGCAACTAATGAAAAACTGTTTTTT. Full variable domain (remainder filled in from reference TRBV28 and TRBJ1-4): DVKVTQSSRYLVKRTGEKVFLECVQDMDHENMFWYRQDPGLGLRLIYFSYDVKMKEKGDIPEGYSVSREKKERFSLILESASTNQTSMYLCASREGATNEKLFFGSGTQLSVL.

The gene calls are TRBV7-8 and TRBJ2-5; 8 nucleotides line up with TRBD1. CDR3 size: 16 residues. Germline loops: CDR1 SGHVS, CDR2 FQNEAQ. The J segment lost 5 bases and the V segment lost 5 bases, leaving 13 bases of the junction unmatched. The CDR3 loop is CASSPRTGRYAETQYF. CDR3 nucleotides: TGTGCCAGCAGCCCACGGACAGGGAGGTATGCGGAGACCCAGTACTTC.

Only a few counts were recorded for this clone. CDR3 nucleotides: TGTGCCAGCAGTGAGGACAGGGGAACTTCTGGGGCCAACGTCCTGACTTTC. It specifies CASSEDRGTSGANVLTF. V and J are TRBV25-1 and TRBJ2-6, with TRBD1 matching over 9 bases. Losses at the gene ends were 3 bases for V and 1 base for J; bases not matched to a gene: 4. Germline V lookup: CDR1 MGHDK, CDR2 SYGVNS. The CDR3 covers 17 residues.

The chain recombines TRBV19 with TRBJ2-5; D call uncertain. CDR3 length equals 14 residues. V dropped 5 bases and J dropped 0 bases, with 10 bases sitting between them. The germline CDR1 and CDR2 sequences are LNHDA and SQIVND (reference sequence). CDR3 bases: TGTGCCAGTAGTCCCCCAGGTAACCAAGAGACCCAGTACTTC. Translating gives CASSPPGNQETQYF.

The rearrangement uses TRBV5-1 and TRBJ2-5; 15 bases line up with TRBD2. The CDR3 loop spans 16 amino acids. The ends lost 3 bases at V and 5 bases at J; junction bases unmatched: 5. Germline V lookup: CDR1 SGHRS, CDR2 YFSETQ. DNA of the CDR3: TGCGCCAGCAGCTGGGGGACTAGCGGGGGGCTCGAGACCCAGTACTTC. This codes for CASSWGTSGGLETQYF.

The rearrangement links TRBV6-5 to TRBJ2-7; TRBD2 agrees at 8 bases. The CDR3 loop spans 16 amino acids. Germline V gene data show CDR1 as MNHEY and CDR2 as SVGAGI. The ends lost 0 bases at V and 2 bases at J; junction bases unmatched: 6. The CDR3 region has the DNA TGTGCCAGCAGTTACTCGAGCGGCGGGAGGACCTACGAGCAGTACTTC. Translated, it gives CASSYSSGGRTYEQYF.

The sample holds a few counts of this clone. This rearrangement joins TRBV4-1 to TRBJ2-7; 8 positions agree with TRBD1. V lost 2 bases, J lost 6 bases, and 9 bases stayed unmatched. This CDR3 contains 15 residues. Germline V gene lookup returns CDR1 MGHRA and CDR2 YSYEKL. CDR3 nucleotide sequence: TGCGCCAGCAGCCAACCGACAGGGGCAAAATCCGAGCAGTACTTC. Residues: CASSQPTGAKSEQYF.

This chain joins TRBV2 and TRBJ2-7, with D perhaps matching TRBD1 (7 bases). The length of the CDR3 is 12 residues. The V gene's germline CDR1 is SNHLY and CDR2 FYNNEI. The CDR3 is CGGGTDSYEQYF. In DNA form, the CDR3 reads TGTGGAGGGGGGACAGATTCCTACGAGCAGTACTTC.

This clone was counted between two and nine times. The J gene is TRBJ2-7, the V gene TRBV29-1, with a possible D match to TRBD1 (6 bases). Germline V gene sequence: CDR1 SQVTM, CDR2 ANQGSEA. The CDR3 runs to 14 residues. V was clipped by 4 bases and J by 9 bases, with 22 bases between them. The CDR3 protein is CSVVIGAGAIGQYF. The CDR3 DNA follows: TGCAGCGTTGTAATCGGGGCAGGGGCCATCGGGCAGTACTTC.

V gene TRBV18 combines with J gene TRBJ2-7, with 7 bases lining up with TRBD1. The CDR3 covers 16 residues. The V segment lost 0 bases and the J segment 6 bases; nucleotides outside the gene matches: 11. Germline values: CDR1 KGHSH, CDR2 LQKENI. The CDR3 reads CASSPPLLGQVSEQYF. CDR3 nucleotide sequence: TGTGCCAGCTCACCACCGCTTTTAGGACAGGTATCCGAGCAGTACTTC.

The table lists this clone with a few counts. The genes are TRBV30 and TRBJ1-6; D is unresolved. Germline lookup yields CDR1 GTSNPN and CDR2 SVGIG (reference sequence). This CDR3 has 16 residues. Deletions cut 0 bases from V and 0 bases from J, with 9 bases between. The CDR3 sequence: CAWSVSGSSYNSPLHF. The CDR3 DNA follows: TGTGCCTGGAGTGTGTCGGGAAGCTCCTATAATTCACCCCTCCACTTT.

The table lists this clone with a few counts. Other DNA sequences from this sample encode an identical CDR3 as well. The gene calls are TRBV7-9 and TRBJ1-1; the D gene is possibly TRBD1 (5 bases). Germline CDR1 is SEHNR and CDR2 is FQNEAQ (reference sequence). The CDR3 is 14 amino acids. V was pared by 5 bases and J by 0 bases, with 10 bases between. The CDR3 is CASSRGTVNTEAFF. The CDR3 DNA reads as TGTGCCAGCAGCCGGGGGACGGTGAACACTGAAGCTTTCTTT.

The chain carries TRBV5-8 and TRBJ1-2, with D perhaps TRBD1 (6 bases). CDR1 SGHTS and CDR2 YDEGEE come from the germline V gene. The V and J ends lost 5 bases and 7 bases respectively, with 12 bases between them. The CDR3 is 12 residues long. CDR3 region: CASSFGGLGYTF. As DNA, the CDR3 is TGTGCCAGCAGTTTCGGGGGGCTTGGCTACACCTTC.

V and J are TRBV19 and TRBJ1-2; the match to TRBD1 covers 9 bases. Germline assignment: CDR1 LNHDA and CDR2 SQIVND (reference sequence). The V segment lost 10 bases and the J segment 8 bases; nucleotides outside the gene matches: 8. There are 12 residues in the CDR3. In DNA, the CDR3 is TGTGCCATCCACGGGACAGGGCTGGGCTACACCTTC. As protein: CAIHGTGLGYTF.

This clone was observed a few times. The chain combines TRBV19 with TRBJ2-7; possible D gene TRBD1, 8 bases. The germline CDR1 and CDR2 sequences are LNHDA and SQIVND (reference sequence). The V gene lost 6 bases and the J gene lost 2 bases, with 17 bases spanning the gap. The CDR3 is made up of 15 amino acids. CDR3 sequence (DNA): TGTGCCAGTAGCACAGGGGGAGGGACCACCTACGAGCAGTACTTC. As protein: CASSTGGGTTYEQYF.